Each of the 12 T cell receptor beta chains below was sequenced from the same sample in a study of blood T cell repertoires in COVID-19. The data were produced by immunoSEQ multiplex PCR, yet TCRdb's version contains in-frame clones alone and is incomplete. This sample has approximately 62,000 clones, with 80% to 90% found just once. Sequenced input: peripheral blood. The receptors stem from a man at least 80 years old with acute or convalescent COVID-19.

This clone was recorded once. Written as DNA, the CDR3 is TGTGCCTGGGAATCCTCCGGAAACACCATATATTTT. Translation gives CAWESSGNTIYF. This rearrangement joins TRBV30 to TRBJ1-3; unclear D gene. Trimming stripped 5 bases from V and 4 bases from J, with 9 bases between. This CDR3 is built from 12 residues. Germline V gives CDR1 GTSNPN, CDR2 SVGIG (reference sequence). The full variable domain, in which reference TRBV30 and TRBJ1-3 provide the parts outside the CDR3, is SQTIHQWPATLVQPVGSPLSLECTVEGTSNPNLYWYRQAAGRGLQLLFYSVGIGQISSEVPQNLSASRPQDRQFILSSKKLLLSDSGFYLCAWESSGNTIYFGEGSWLTVV.

This chain joins TRBV24-1 and TRBJ2-1, with D uncertain. The CDR3 loop spans 16 amino acids. The V and J ends lost 3 bases and 3 bases respectively, with 14 bases between them. The germline CDR1 and CDR2 sequences are KGHDR and SFDVKD. The CDR3 nucleotides are TGTGCCACCAGTGATGCTACCTCGAGGTTCTACAATGAGCAGTTCTTC. The encoded protein is CATSDATSRFYNEQFF.

The CDR3 DNA reads TGCGCCAGCACCGCCGTGGGCAGCAGGGGAAAATACATTCAGTACTTC. Its translation is CASTAVGSRGKYIQYF. V is TRBV10-2 and J is TRBJ2-4, with a tentative D call TRBD1 (6 bases). V lost 7 bases to trimming and J lost 8 bases, with 24 bases between them. CDR1 is WSHSY and CDR2 is SAAADI in the germline V gene. This CDR3 has 16 amino acids.

A few counts support this clone. This chain connects TRBV27 to TRBJ1-4; tentatively, D is TRBD1 (5 bases). Looked up from germline, CDR1 is MNHEY and CDR2 is SMNVEV (reference sequence). The CDR3 covers 17 residues. The V gene lost 1 base and the J gene lost 3 bases, with 15 bases spanning the gap. The CDR3 coding sequence is TGTGCCAGCAGTTTATATTACAGGCGGGGGGCTAATGAAAAACTGTTTTTT. Translated: CASSLYYRRGANEKLFF.

CDR3 loop: CASSPTGPNTEAFF. CDR3 DNA sequence: TGTGCCAGCAGCCCGACAGGGCCGAACACTGAAGCTTTCTTT. The chain combines TRBV6-6 with TRBJ1-1; 7 positions match TRBD1. Germline V lookup: CDR1 MNHNY, CDR2 SVGAGI (reference sequence). This CDR3 has 14 amino acids. J lost 1 base, V lost 6 bases, and 5 bases had no gene match.

The chain couples TRBV6-6 to TRBJ2-7, with a possible D match to TRBD2 (7 bases). The CDR3 loop spans 15 amino acids. CDR1 is MNHNY and CDR2 is SVGAGI in the germline V gene (reference sequence). V gave up 2 bases and J gave up 0 bases, with 11 bases separating them. Written as DNA, the CDR3 is TGTGCCAGCAGTTACAGGGGGGGTAGCTCCTACGAGCAGTACTTC. Amino acids: CASSYRGGSSYEQYF.

This sequence joins TRBV5-4 and TRBJ1-1, with D possibly matching TRBD1 (6 bases). V gave up 0 bases and J gave up 5 bases, with 14 bases separating them. CDR3 length: 15 amino acids. Germline V gene sequence: CDR1 SGHNT, CDR2 YYREEE (reference sequence). The CDR3: CASSLGTGRGTEAFF. The CDR3 bases are TGTGCCAGCAGCTTGGGCACAGGGAGGGGGACTGAAGCTTTCTTT.

The genes are TRBV6-6 and TRBJ1-2, with a weak D call TRBD1 (5 bases). The V gene's germline CDR1 is MNHNY and CDR2 SVGAGI (reference sequence). This CDR3 contains 12 residues. Deletions cut 8 bases from V and 4 bases from J, with 11 bases between. This CDR3 reads CASRQGGYGYTF. For the CDR3, the DNA is TGTGCCAGCCGGCAGGGCGGCTATGGCTACACCTTC.

The chain links TRBV14 to TRBJ2-7; 10 nucleotides match TRBD2. The CDR3 consists of 14 residues. Germline-derived CDR1 and CDR2 are SGHDN and FVKESK. V was pared by 1 base and J by 7 bases, with 4 bases of the junction left unmatched. CDR3 region: CASSQASGGLEQYF. The CDR3 DNA follows: TGTGCCAGCAGCCAAGCTAGCGGGGGATTAGAGCAGTACTTC.

The count of this clone is one. The chain recombines TRBV5-4 with TRBJ2-2; TRBD2 agrees at 7 bases. This CDR3 contains 13 residues. Looked up from germline, CDR1 is SGHNT and CDR2 is YYREEE (reference sequence). V dropped 3 bases and J dropped 6; count of bases not matched to a gene: 2. CDR3: CASSSGLAGELFF. The CDR3 DNA follows: TGTGCCAGCAGCTCCGGACTAGCCGGGGAGCTGTTTTTT. The whole variable domain, filled in from reference TRBV5-4 and TRBJ2-2, reads ETGVTQSPTHLIKTRGQQVTLRCSSQSGHNTVSWYQQALGQGPQFIFQYYREEENGRGNFPPRFSGLQFPNYSSELNVNALELDDSALYLCASSSGLAGELFFGEGSRLTVL.

The chain uses TRBV7-3 and TRBJ2-3; no definite D call. V gave up 5 bases and J gave up 2 bases, with 11 bases separating them. CDR3 size: 14 residues. Per the germline V gene, CDR1 is SGHTA and CDR2 is FQGTGA. The CDR3 nucleotides read TGTGCCAGCAGCGTGGGCGTGTCCACAGATACGCAGTATTTT. It translates to CASSVGVSTDTQYF. The full variable domain, rest sourced from reference TRBV7-3 and TRBJ2-3, is GAGVSQTPSNKVTEKGKYVELRCDPISGHTALYWYRQSLGQGPEFLIYFQGTGAADDSGLPNDRFFAVRPEGSVSTLKIQRTERGDSAVYLCASSVGVSTDTQYFGPGTRLTVL.

The rearrangement joins TRBV23-1 to TRBJ1-1; TRBD1 is a possible D gene (6 bases). TRBV23-1 counts as an open reading frame of uncertain function. The ends were cut back, 3 bases at V and 5 bases at J, with 16 bases in the middle. The CDR3 has 15 residues. DNA of the CDR3: TGCGCCAGCAGTCATCGCCACAGGGAGAGAACTGAAGCTTTCTTT. As protein: CASSHRHRERTEAFF.